A single sample gave rise to the 22 T cell receptor beta chains below, sequenced in a study of Tregs in tolerant kidney transplant recipients. Method: immunoSEQ multiplex PCR; TCRdb's copy keeps in-frame clones and lacks some. The table includes about 73,000 clones, 75% to 95% detected once. The sequenced sample was Tregs from blood, obtained before the transplant. The origin of the receptors is a human donor who received a combined kidney and bone marrow transplant.

This clone was recorded a few times. This rearrangement joins TRBV6-9 to TRBJ1-2; D remains ambiguous. The CDR3 is made up of 12 amino acids. V gave up 5 bases and J gave up 8 bases, with 12 bases separating them. The germline V gene encodes CDR1 MNHGY and CDR2 SVAAGI. The CDR3: CASSLVPGGYTF. The CDR3 DNA sequence: TGTGCCAGCAGTCTAGTCCCCGGAGGCTACACCTTC.

The chain links TRBV6-6 to TRBJ1-5, with TRBD1 as a possible D gene (5 bases). Germline CDR1 MNHNY, CDR2 SVGAGI (reference sequence). The CDR3 runs to 15 residues. V lost 0 bases, J lost 3 bases, and 9 bases lay in between. CDR3 loop: CASSYSRGANQPQHF. CDR3 nucleotide sequence: TGTGCCAGCAGTTACTCGAGGGGTGCCAATCAGCCCCAGCATTTT.

The rearrangement joins TRBV5-1 to TRBJ1-4; no firm D call. Germline loops: CDR1 SGHRS, CDR2 YFSETQ. The ends were cut back, 0 bases at V and 5 bases at J, with 11 bases in the middle. The CDR3 runs to 15 residues. The CDR3 sequence is CASSLAAETNEKLFF. The CDR3 DNA reads as TGCGCCAGCAGCTTGGCGGCGGAAACAAATGAAAAACTGTTTTTT.

This clone has just a few counts. The chain joins TRBV6-1 to TRBJ1-5, with 7 bases that match TRBD1. The germline V gene has CDR1 MNHNS and CDR2 SASEGT. The junction had 2 bases not matched to a gene; V was cut back by 3 bases and J by 3 bases. This CDR3 is 14 amino acids long. The DNA of the CDR3 is TGTGCCAGCAGTGAGGGACAGATCAATCAGCCCCAGCATTTT. Protein sequence: CASSEGQINQPQHF.

CDR3 in DNA: TGTGCCAGCAGTTCCGGACTAGCCGGGACCTACGAGCAGTACTTC. Translating it yields CASSSGLAGTYEQYF. The chain uses TRBV27 and TRBJ2-7; 8 nucleotides match TRBD2. Germline assignment: CDR1 MNHEY and CDR2 SMNVEV (reference sequence). Trimming removed 4 bases from V and 2 bases from J; junction bases left unmatched: 7. The CDR3 length is 15 residues.

V gene TRBV6-5 combines with J gene TRBJ1-5; D might be TRBD1 (5 bases). The V and J ends lost 7 bases and 7 bases respectively, with 17 bases between them. Germline V gene lookup returns CDR1 MNHEY and CDR2 SVGAGI. The CDR3 has 14 residues. The CDR3 DNA reads as TGTGCCAGCAACCTTTCCGGGGACGGGCAGCCCCAGCATTTT. Amino acids: CASNLSGDGQPQHF.

The genes are TRBV11-2 and TRBJ2-1, with TRBD2 matching 7 bases. Per germline, CDR1 SGHAT and CDR2 FQNNGV. The CDR3 has 15 residues. The V segment lost 2 bases and the J segment 3 bases; nucleotides outside the gene matches: 4. CDR3 in DNA: TGTGCCAGCAGCTTAAGGCTAGCGGACTACAATGAGCAGTTCTTC. This codes for CASSLRLADYNEQFF.

J is TRBJ2-3 and V is TRBV2, with 8 bases fitting TRBD2. With V trimmed by 3 bases and J by 8 bases, 7 bases remained unmatched. The CDR3 consists of 14 residues. Per germline, CDR1 SNHLY and CDR2 FYNNEI. The CDR3 sequence is CASSEGLDGGTQYF. DNA of the CDR3: TGTGCCAGCAGTGAGGGACTAGACGGGGGTACGCAGTATTTT.

The chain uses TRBV19 and TRBJ2-7, with 8 bases identical to TRBD1. Trimming took 0 bases from V and 9 from J; bases not matched to a gene: 13. Germline V gene lookup returns CDR1 LNHDA and CDR2 SQIVND (reference sequence). This CDR3 contains 16 residues. This CDR3 reads CASSIETTGVPTGQYF. CDR3 DNA: TGTGCCAGTAGTATAGAAACGACAGGGGTACCTACGGGGCAGTACTTC.

The CDR3 DNA reads TGTGCCAGCAGTCCCCCCCCAGGGAACGGGAACACTGAAGCTTTCTTT. Protein sequence: CASSPPPGNGNTEAFF. This chain joins TRBV28 and TRBJ1-1; the D gene is possibly TRBD1 (5 bases). This CDR3 comprises 16 residues. Germline V gives CDR1 MDHEN, CDR2 SYDVKM. The V gene lost 5 bases and the J gene lost 1 base, with 17 bases spanning the gap.

The chain links TRBV4-2 to TRBJ2-2; 11 nucleotides agree with TRBD2. There are 19 residues in the CDR3. CDR1 is LGHNA, CDR2 YNFKEQ, per germline. The ends lost 2 bases at V and 0 bases at J; junction bases unmatched: 8. CDR3 bases: TGTGCCAGCAGCCAAAGCTCGGGACTAGCGGCAACGAACACCGGGGAGCTGTTTTTT. This sequence encodes CASSQSSGLAATNTGELFF.

The chain combines TRBV19 with TRBJ2-5; TRBD2 matches at 8 bases. CDR3 length: 14 residues. Germline assignment: CDR1 LNHDA and CDR2 SQIVND (reference sequence). J gave up 5 bases and V 4 bases, and 6 bases lay outside the gene matches. This chain's CDR3 is CASSTRTSKETQYF. For the CDR3, the DNA is TGTGCCAGTAGTACCCGGACTAGCAAGGAGACCCAGTACTTC.

The CDR3 coding sequence is TGTGCCAGCAGTTCCTCTTATGAGCCCCAGCATTTT. The encoded protein is CASSSSYEPQHF. The gene calls are TRBV6-6 and TRBJ1-5, with D unclear. The CDR3 is 12 residues long. Deletions cut 4 bases from V and 8 bases from J, with 9 bases between. Germline V gives CDR1 MNHNY, CDR2 SVGAGI (reference sequence).

The V and J genes are TRBV6-4 and TRBJ2-2; D gene ambiguous. Per the germline V gene, CDR1 is MRHNA and CDR2 is SNTAGT. Deletions cut 6 bases from V and 4 bases from J, with 12 bases between. The CDR3 extends over 14 amino acids. The chain's CDR3 is CASRVESGTGELFF. Here the CDR3 DNA reads TGTGCCAGCAGAGTTGAGTCGGGCACCGGGGAGCTGTTTTTT.

The V call is TRBV15, the J call TRBJ2-5, with D perhaps TRBD1 (5 bases). CDR1 is LNHNV, CDR2 YYDKDF, per germline (reference sequence). Deletions cut 1 base from V and 2 bases from J, with 11 bases between. The CDR3 consists of 15 residues. This CDR3 is CATSRAPTDQETQYF. CDR3 coding DNA: TGTGCCACCAGCAGAGCCCCGACAGATCAAGAGACCCAGTACTTC.

The CDR3 is CSASRGDEQYF. The CDR3 nucleotides are TGCAGTGCTAGTCGGGGTGACGAGCAGTACTTC. The rearrangement links TRBV20-1 to TRBJ2-7, with D maybe TRBD2 (5 bases). This CDR3 spans 11 amino acids. V lost 3 bases and J 5 bases, leaving 8 bases between the germline ends. CDR1 is DFQATT, CDR2 SNEGSKA, per germline (reference sequence).

This clone came up a few times. The chain couples TRBV6-6 to TRBJ2-7, with D unclear. The CDR3 has 13 amino acids. Trimming removed 3 bases from V and 2 bases from J, with 8 bases in between. Germline CDR1 reads MNHNY; CDR2 reads SVGAGI (reference sequence). Written as DNA, the CDR3 is TGTGCCAGCAGTTATGAGTCGACCTACGAGCAGTACTTC. Its translation is CASSYESTYEQYF.

The J gene is TRBJ2-7, the V gene TRBV28, with D possibly matching TRBD1 (6 bases). This CDR3 has 14 amino acids. Germline loops: CDR1 MDHEN, CDR2 SYDVKM. V gave up 7 bases and J gave up 6 bases, with 19 bases separating them. The CDR3 reads CASILDRRSVEQYF. The DNA for the CDR3 is TGTGCCAGCATCCTGGACAGAAGATCGGTCGAGCAGTACTTC. Full variable domain (remainder filled in from reference TRBV28 and TRBJ2-7): DVKVTQSSRYLVKRTGEKVFLECVQDMDHENMFWYRQDPGLGLRLIYFSYDVKMKEKGDIPEGYSVSREKKERFSLILESASTNQTSMYLCASILDRRSVEQYFGPGTRLTVT.

The V and J genes are TRBV4-3 and TRBJ2-7, with TRBD2 matching over 8 bases. The CDR3 is 16 residues long. The trim removed 0 bases at V and 6 bases at J, leaving 10 bases unmatched. Germline values: CDR1 LGHNA, CDR2 YSLEER. This chain's CDR3 is CASSQDVAGGRAEQYF. As DNA, the CDR3 is TGCGCCAGCAGCCAAGATGTCGCGGGAGGACGGGCCGAGCAGTACTTC.

The chain combines TRBV27 with TRBJ1-1; tentative D call: TRBD1 (5 bases). Trimming cost V 2 bases and J 5 bases, with 15 bases left between them. Germline-derived CDR1 and CDR2 are MNHEY and SMNVEV (reference sequence). The CDR3 is 15 residues long. This chain's CDR3 is CASSLVPGKGTEAFF. CDR3 in DNA: TGTGCCAGCAGTTTAGTCCCAGGGAAAGGAACTGAAGCTTTCTTT.

This clone was observed a handful of times. V and J are TRBV18 and TRBJ2-1; weak D call: TRBD2 (6 bases). Trimming stripped 3 bases from V and 5 bases from J, with 11 bases between. The V gene's germline CDR1 is KGHSH and CDR2 LQKENI. The CDR3 contains 14 residues. The CDR3: CASSPGTSHNEQFF. The CDR3 DNA reads as TGTGCCAGCTCACCCGGGACTTCCCACAATGAGCAGTTCTTC.

The V and J genes are TRBV6-1 and TRBJ2-3, with D perhaps assigned TRBD1 or TRBD2 (5 bases each). Per the germline V gene, CDR1 is MNHNS and CDR2 is SASEGT. There are 16 residues in the CDR3. V gave up 6 bases and J gave up 2 bases, with 18 bases separating them. CDR3 DNA: TGTGCCAGCAGCGAATCCCGGGACGGGGACACAGATACGCAGTATTTT. Protein: CASSESRDGDTDTQYF.